The clone carrying this T cell receptor (beta chain) has a handful of counts. Antigen: not known. Per the germline V gene, CDR1 is LGHDT and CDR2 is YNNKEL (reference sequence). V shed 2 bases and J shed 2 bases, with 11 bases lying between them. The CDR3 is 15 amino acids. Preparation of the TCRbeta library used unique molecular identifiers. TCRdb reanalysed the PCR reads using MiXCR and keeps one entry per CDR3 protein. The sample includes around 580,000 distinct CDR3 sequences, 25% to 30% of them seen just once. This specimen comes from a study of T-cell reconstitution after alpha-beta-depleted transplantation in children. Findings of the study overall: It was reported that alpha-beta T cells came from several hundred expanded graft clones (about two months after transplant).

This chain joins TRBV3-1 and TRBJ2-3; D is undetermined. This clonotype was obtained from a boy younger than two with Wiskott-Aldrich syndrome, due to receive a stem cell transplant. Source: PBMCs, taken before TCRalphabeta/CD19-depleted stem cell transplant. CDR3 nucleotides: TGTGCCAGCAGCCAATTCCTTGGGGACACAGATACGCAGTATTTT. Encoded protein: CASSQFLGDTDTQYF.